This is a list of T cell receptor beta chains from one sample in a study of cytomegalovirus exposure and HLA in healthy donors. Clones were sequenced by immunoSEQ multiplex PCR, and TCRdb holds only the in-frame ones, with some missing. The sample records about 160,000 clones, 80% to 90% being singletons. Input material: PBMCs. The origin of the receptors is a woman aged 30 to 39 in good health and CMV-seropositive. CDR3s include the opening cysteine and the closing phenylalanine or tryptophan. The order of the fields is V gene, D gene, J gene, clone size, CDR3 DNA, CDR3 protein. A D gene is named only where the DNA matches it firmly. Not all rows give a size; the values are once, few, many and, for expanded clones, a class.

TRBV7-7	-	TRBJ2-2	-	TGTGCCAGCAGCTCGTTTTCGGGGAACACCGGGGAGCTGTTTTTT	CASSSFSGNTGELFF
TRBV5-4	-	TRBJ2-1	-	TGTGCCAGCAGCCCGGGTAGTAGAAACAATGAGCAGTTCTTC	CASSPGSRNNEQFF
TRBV5-5	TRBD1	TRBJ1-1	-	TGTGCCAGCAGCTACTCCGGGACAGGGCGTACTGAAGCTTTCTTT	CASSYSGTGRTEAFF
TRBV5-1	-	TRBJ1-1	-	TGCGCCAGCAGCACACAGAACACTGAAGCTTTCTTT	CASSTQNTEAFF
TRBV6-5	TRBD1	TRBJ1-6	-	TGTGCCAGCAGTTATATCGGACAGGGTATCTCACCCCTCCACTTT	CASSYIGQGISPLHF
TRBV10-3	-	TRBJ1-1	-	TGTGCCATCAGCGGTATGTGGAGGAACACTGAAGCTTTCTTT	CAISGMWRNTEAFF
TRBV5-6	TRBD1	TRBJ2-3	-	TGTGCCAGCAGCCTCGACAGGGGGCTCGGAGATACGCAGTATTTT	CASSLDRGLGDTQYF
TRBV27	TRBD1	TRBJ1-4	-	TGTGCCAGCAGTTCTCCGGGACAGGGACCTAATGAAAAACTGTTTTTT	CASSSPGQGPNEKLFF
TRBV19	TRBD1	TRBJ1-1	-	TGTGCCAGTAGTGTTACAGGGGTGGGGAACACTGAAGCTTTCTTT	CASSVTGVGNTEAFF
TRBV2	TRBD2	TRBJ2-2	-	TGTGCCAGCAGTGGCCCCGGGACTAGCGAGATGAACACCGGGGAGCTGTTTTTT	CASSGPGTSEMNTGELFF
TRBV10-2	TRBD1	TRBJ1-1	-	TGCGCCAGCAGTGAGCCTCGGACAGGGGGAGCTTTCTTT	CASSEPRTGGAFF
TRBV11-3	-	TRBJ1-1	once	TGTGCCAGCAGCTTAGGCGGGGGAGCTGAAGCTTTCTTT	CASSLGGGAEAFF
TRBV5-4	-	TRBJ1-2	once	TGTGCCAGCAGCCACATGCGGGGGGACACGGGATACACCTTC	CASSHMRGDTGYTF
TRBV29-1	TRBD1	TRBJ1-1	-	TGCAGCGTTGCCCGGACAGGGGACACTGAAGCTTTCTTT	CSVARTGDTEAFF
TRBV5-4	TRBD1	TRBJ1-2	-	TGTGCCAGCAGCCGAGGACAGGGGGACGCTGTTGGCTACACCTTC	CASSRGQGDAVGYTF
TRBV20-1	-	TRBJ1-4	-	TGCAGTGCCTCGCGGGAAAAACTGTTTTTT	CSASREKLFF
TRBV4-3	-	TRBJ2-1	-	TGCGCCAGCAGCCAAGACGTCGCGTACAATGAGCAGTTCTTC	CASSQDVAYNEQFF